This TCR beta chain stems from a study of cytomegalovirus exposure and HLA in healthy donors. Findings and caveats of the study: TCR sequences were mostly rare, though some public TCRs occurred in many donors. CMV antigen specificity was confirmed in vitro for three CMV-associated chains. Cytomegalovirus status, reportedly, was diagnosed with high specificity and sensitivity by the classifier. The authors enumerated 150 to 200 TCR beta chains as linked to cytomegalovirus.

As for this clone: The antigen remains undetermined.

The data were produced by immunoSEQ multiplex PCR, yet TCRdb's version contains in-frame clones alone and is incomplete. The table has about 250,000 clones, about 90% seen once. Germline V CDR1 and CDR2: SEHNR, FQNEAQ (reference sequence). V dropped 4 bases and J dropped 5; count of bases not matched to a gene: 5. The CDR3 sequence is 14 residues long. The source is a man between 18 and 29 years old in good health and CMV-seropositive. This chain connects TRBV7-9 to TRBJ2-7, with 10 bases identical to TRBD2. What was sequenced was PBMCs. CDR3 in DNA: TGTGCCAGCAGCTCTCTAGCGGGAGCCCACGAGCAGTACTTC. Residues: CASSSLAGAHEQYF.